The 15 T cell receptor beta chains below all came from one sample that was sequenced in a study of T cell responses to AZD1222 COVID-19 vaccine (dated by TCRdb to about 2021). This specimen's time point label, per the study, means: baseline before first vaccination. Receptor amplification or capture employed the immunoSEQ multiplex PCR assay. TCRdb retrieved this table from immuneACCESS and kept in-frame rearrangements only. Not all clones are present; in checked studies, unresolved V genes account for under half, and no reason is known for the remainder. For this sample there are 95,000 to 150,000 clones; just over 90% appear just once. Of the sample, around 7.2% falls within the top ten clones. The input for sequencing was peripheral blood, taken on day 0 of AZD1222 vaccination. Every receptor here comes from an adult in good health.

CDR3 amino acids: CASSPTGPGELFF. The CDR3 DNA reads as TGTGCCAGCAGCCCCACGGGGCCCGGGGAGCTGTTTTTT. This chain links TRBV7-2 with TRBJ2-2, with D tentatively TRBD1 or TRBD2 (5 bases each). The length of the CDR3 is 13 residues. The germline CDR1 and CDR2 sequences are SGHTA and FQGNSA. The ends were cut back, 5 bases at V and 6 bases at J, with 10 bases in the middle.

J is TRBJ2-2 and V is TRBV4-2, with D possibly being TRBD1 (5 bases). Germline V gene lookup returns CDR1 LGHNA and CDR2 YNFKEQ. V was clipped by 0 bases and J by 2 bases, with 16 bases between them. This CDR3 contains 18 residues. The CDR3 loop reads CASSQEGVGRSNTGELFF. The CDR3 bases are TGTGCCAGCAGCCAAGAAGGGGTCGGGCGTAGTAACACCGGGGAGCTGTTTTTT.

This chain connects TRBV27 to TRBJ1-1, with D uncertain. V was trimmed by 6 bases and J by 5 bases, leaving 13 bases between them. CDR3 length equals 13 residues. CDR1 and CDR2 from the germline V gene are MNHEY and SMNVEV (reference sequence). The CDR3 loop reads CASSARRLTEAFF. The CDR3 coding sequence is TGTGCCAGCAGCGCTAGGCGACTTACTGAAGCTTTCTTT.

This chain uses TRBV6-2 or TRBV6-3 with TRBJ2-7; D might be TRBD1 (6 bases). CDR3 length equals 13 residues. With 6 bases removed from V and 1 base from J, the gap between germline ends came to 10 bases. Germline values: CDR1 MNHEY, CDR2 SVGEGT. The CDR3 here is CASSPDSSYEQYF. The CDR3, as DNA: TGTGCCAGCAGCCCGGACAGTTCCTACGAGCAGTACTTC.

The genes are TRBV6-6 and TRBJ2-3; no firm D call. V was cut by 7 bases and J by 0 bases, with 11 bases left in between. Germline loops: CDR1 MNHNY, CDR2 SVGAGI (reference sequence). The CDR3 runs to 14 residues. CDR3 sequence reads: CASTHSGSTDTQYF. Written as DNA, the CDR3 is TGTGCCAGCACCCACTCCGGGAGCACAGATACGCAGTATTTT.

The V gene is TRBV5-1, the J gene TRBJ2-3; the D gene is possibly TRBD1 (5 bases). Trimming took 5 bases from V and 5 from J, leaving 12 bases between them. Per the germline V gene, CDR1 is SGHRS and CDR2 is YFSETQ. The CDR3 is made up of 13 amino acids. This CDR3 reads CASRLQEEDTQYF. DNA of the CDR3: TGCGCCAGCAGATTACAGGAAGAAGATACGCAGTATTTT.

The CDR3 DNA follows: TGTGCCAGCAGCTTAGTGGACAGGGCCCTGGAGGTGCGGGAGCTGTTTTTT. Its protein product is CASSLVDRALEVRELFF. The rearrangement uses TRBV7-6 and TRBJ2-2, with 8 positions matching TRBD1. The V segment lost 1 base and the J segment 9 bases; nucleotides outside the gene matches: 13. CDR3 length: 17 residues. Germline V gene lookup returns CDR1 SGHVS and CDR2 FNYEAQ. The full variable domain, completed using reference TRBV7-6 and TRBJ2-2, is GAGVSQSPRYKVTKRGQDVALRCDPISGHVSLYWYRQALGQGPEFLTYFNYEAQQDKSGLPNDRFSAERPEGSISTLTIQRTEQRDSAMYRCASSLVDRALEVRELFFGEGSRLTVL.

The rearrangement joins TRBV12-5 to TRBJ2-7; D not resolved. Trimming stripped 7 bases from V and 2 bases from J, with 18 bases between. This CDR3 spans 15 amino acids. From germline, CDR1 is LGHNT and CDR2 FRNRAP. Written as DNA, the CDR3 is TGTGCTAGTGAACATAACTCACCCCTGCCCTACGAGCAGTACTTC. It is translated as CASEHNSPLPYEQYF.

The V and J genes are TRBV7-9 and TRBJ1-6; no reliable D call. The V end lost 1 base, the J end lost 10 bases, and 8 bases lay between the germline ends. The CDR3 is 13 amino acids. The germline CDR1 and CDR2 sequences are SEHNR and FQNEAQ (reference sequence). The CDR3 loop is CASSLDLRSPLHF. In DNA, the CDR3 is TGTGCCAGCAGCTTAGATTTGAGGTCACCCCTCCACTTT.

The CDR3 here is CASSQDPGTYTGELFF. The DNA for the CDR3 is TGTGCCAGCAGCCAAGATCCCGGGACCTACACCGGGGAGCTGTTTTTT. The V and J genes are TRBV14 and TRBJ2-2, with D perhaps TRBD1 or TRBD2 (5 bases each). This CDR3 spans 16 amino acids. The ends were cut back, 0 bases at V and 3 bases at J, with 11 bases in the middle. Looked up from germline, CDR1 is SGHDN and CDR2 is FVKESK.

The chain joins TRBV19 to TRBJ2-1; TRBD2 matches at 8 bases. Germline assignment: CDR1 LNHDA and CDR2 SQIVND (reference sequence). Trimming at V came to 1 base and at J to 8 bases, leaving 4 bases not matched to a gene. The CDR3 is made up of 14 amino acids. The CDR3 nucleotides are TGTGCCAGTAGTATAGCGGGAGGGGCCCATGAGCAGTTCTTC. It yields the protein CASSIAGGAHEQFF.

The chain carries TRBV7-9 and TRBJ2-7; D is unresolved. V dropped 4 bases and J dropped 2 bases, with 12 bases sitting between them. The CDR3 is 14 residues long. Germline V gives CDR1 SEHNR, CDR2 FQNEAQ (reference sequence). This CDR3 is CASSSSGAPYEQYF. The CDR3 DNA reads as TGTGCCAGCAGCTCCTCCGGCGCACCCTACGAGCAGTACTTC.

This clone was detected once. This chain joins TRBV28 and TRBJ2-5, with 8 positions matching TRBD2. J was trimmed by 4 bases and V by 3 bases; bases with no gene match: 7. Germline CDR1 reads MDHEN; CDR2 reads SYDVKM. The CDR3 has 15 amino acids. The CDR3 DNA reads as TGTGCCAGCAGTTTCAGCGGGAGCAGGGTAGAGACCCAGTACTTC. It codes for CASSFSGSRVETQYF.

V and J are TRBV5-5 and TRBJ2-2; the match to TRBD1 covers 9 bases. This CDR3 comprises 15 residues. Per the germline V gene, CDR1 is SGHKS and CDR2 is YYEKEE (reference sequence). V gave up 5 bases and J gave up 7 bases; unmatched junction bases: 9. The CDR3 here is CASSRGTGINGELFF. Here the CDR3 DNA reads TGTGCCAGCAGTCGAGGGACAGGGATTAACGGGGAGCTGTTTTTT.

The V and J genes are TRBV3-1 (or the pseudogene TRBV3-2) and TRBJ2-5; 10 positions agree with TRBD2. Germline CDR1 LGHDT, CDR2 YNNKEL (reference sequence). The CDR3 is 19 residues long. V shed 4 bases and J 5 bases; nucleotides not matched to a gene: 19. DNA for the CDR3: TGTGCCAGCAGCCGGGTGATGAGGGCTAGCGGGAGTCGCGGCGAGACCCAGTACTTC. This gives the protein CASSRVMRASGSRGETQYF.